These T cell receptor beta chains were read from a single sample in a study of prognosis after radiotherapy for stage I lung cancer. TCRdb reprocessed the multiplex PCR reads via MiXCR and lists one record per CDR3 protein. Of approximately 30,000 distinct CDR3 sequences in the sample, about 32% were seen once. Sequences were derived from PBMCs, sampled before or after stereotactic body radiation therapy (not recorded which). These receptors were obtained from a donor aged 50 or older with non-small cell lung cancer. Each CDR3 is given with its conserved first and last residue. A D gene is named only where the DNA matches it firmly. For some rows the clone size is stated as once, few or many, or as a class when expanded; others skip it.

d_call clone_size cdr3_length j_call v_call cdr3_aa cdr3_nt
- - 15 TRBJ2-6 TRBV12-3/TRBV12-4 CASVLRTTGSNVLTF TGTGCCAGCGTACTCAGGACGACTGGGTCCAACGTCCTGACTTTC
- many 16 TRBJ2-1 TRBV19 CASSIPPGPDPNEQFF TGTGCCAGTAGTATCCCCCCGGGTCCCGACCCGAATGAGCAGTTCTTC
TRBD2 - 15 TRBJ2-2 TRBV5-1 CASSSVGGLSGELFF TGCGCCAGCAGCTCCGTCGGGGGACTATCCGGGGAGCTGTTTTTT
TRBD2 - 18 TRBJ2-7 TRBV6-1 CASRPVTSWSVGSYEQYF TGTGCCAGCAGACCCGTGACTAGCTGGAGTGTTGGCTCCTACGAGCAGTACTTC
- - 16 TRBJ2-1 TRBV7-8 CASSRTVGDGYNEQFF TGTGCCAGCAGCCGCACTGTCGGGGACGGCTACAATGAGCAGTTCTTC
- - 14 TRBJ1-2 TRBV14 CASSQDRLNYGYTF TGTGCCAGCAGCCAAGATCGCCTAAACTATGGCTACACCTTC
- many 12 TRBJ2-1 TRBV9 CASSVAGNEQFF TGTGCCAGCAGCGTAGCTGGAAATGAGCAGTTCTTC
TRBD1 many 15 TRBJ2-1 TRBV9 CASSVLEGQGSEQFF TGTGCCAGCAGCGTCCTAGAAGGACAGGGGTCTGAGCAGTTCTTC
- - 16 TRBJ2-7 TRBV18 CATSLLAGGPDYEQYF TGTGCCACCTCGCTTCTAGCTGGAGGGCCAGACTACGAGCAGTACTTC
- many 14 TRBJ2-7 TRBV3-1 CASSRTRSSYEQYF TGTGCCAGCAGTCGGACGCGGAGCTCCTACGAGCAGTACTTC
TRBD2 many 16 TRBJ2-7 TRBV3-1 CASTHAGLAGVDEQYF TGTGCCAGCACCCACGCGGGACTAGCGGGAGTCGACGAGCAGTACTTC
- many 14 TRBJ2-5 TRBV2 CASSENSYDETQYF TGTGCCAGCAGTGAAAACAGTTATGACGAGACCCAGTACTTC
- many 13 TRBJ1-4 TRBV19 CASSATTNEKLFF TGTGCCAGTAGTGCTACAACTAATGAAAAACTGTTTTTT
TRBD2 many 15 TRBJ2-3 TRBV27 CASSYGTSGTDTQYF TGTGCCAGCAGTTATGGGACTAGCGGGACTGATACGCAGTATTTT
- - 14 TRBJ1-2 TRBV6-4 CASSFDSTNYVYTF TGTGCCAGCAGTTTTGACAGTACTAACTATGTCTACACCTTC
- - 15 TRBJ1-2 TRBV6-1 CASMFTAAQIYGYTF TGTGCCAGCATGTTTACGGCGGCTCAAATCTATGGCTACACCTTC
- many 11 TRBJ2-2 TRBV12-3/TRBV12-4 CASNKNGELFF TGTGCCAGCAATAAAAACGGGGAGCTGTTTTTT
TRBD2 many 17 TRBJ2-1 TRBV11-3 CASSSGRVSGRRREQFF TGTGCCAGCAGCTCGGGTCGTGTTAGCGGGAGGAGGCGGGAGCAGTTCTTC
- - 14 TRBJ2-5 TRBV3-1 CASSQGRDPETQYF TGTGCCAGCAGCCAAGGCAGGGACCCCGAGACCCAGTACTTC
TRBD1 many 15 TRBJ2-1 TRBV11-2 CASSLGTGMDNEQFF TGTGCCAGCAGCTTAGGGACAGGGATGGACAATGAGCAGTTCTTC
- many 15 TRBJ1-1 TRBV25-1 CASSDPSGGLPEAFF TGTGCCAGCAGTGACCCATCTGGGGGGCTCCCTGAAGCTTTCTTT
- many 14 TRBJ2-5 TRBV5-1 CASSLGPGEETQYF TGCGCCAGCAGCTTGGGGCCGGGGGAAGAGACCCAGTACTTC
- many 14 TRBJ2-3 TRBV2 CASTSDLGADTQYF TGTGCCAGCACTAGCGACTTGGGGGCAGATACGCAGTATTTT
- many 16 TRBJ2-1 TRBV19 CASSDRGNSAFNEQFF TGTGCCAGTAGTGACCGAGGGAATTCTGCCTTCAATGAGCAGTTCTTC
TRBD1 many 14 TRBJ1-5 TRBV30 CAWSVKGAGGTQHF TGTGCCTGGAGTGTAAAGGGGGCGGGGGGAACCCAGCATTTT
TRBD2 many 14 TRBJ2-7 TRBV3-1 CASSPRTSSYEQYF TGTGCCAGCAGCCCCCGGACTAGTTCCTACGAGCAGTACTTC
- many 14 TRBJ1-4 TRBV18 CASSPGTLAEKLFF TGTGCCAGCTCACCAGGGACCCTTGCAGAAAAACTGTTTTTT
- many 14 TRBJ2-3 TRBV11-2 CATTRGATKDTQYF TGTGCCACCACCCGAGGGGCTACGAAAGATACGCAGTATTTT
TRBD1 many 14 TRBJ1-2 TRBV9 CASSPGTGGYGYTF TGTGCCAGCAGCCCCGGGACAGGGGGCTATGGCTACACCTTC
TRBD2 many 13 TRBJ2-1 TRBV29-1 CSVRGGSYNEQFF TGCAGCGTTCGGGGGGGGTCCTACAATGAGCAGTTCTTC
- many 15 TRBJ1-6 TRBV9 CASSVGGPYNSPLHF TGTGCCAGCAGCGTAGGAGGCCCATATAATTCACCCCTCCACTTT
- - 11 TRBJ2-7 TRBV19 CASSGSGGQYF TGTGCCAGTAGCGGTAGTGGTGGGCAGTACTTC
- many 13 TRBJ2-7 TRBV10-3 CAISESPLYEQYF TGTGCCATCAGTGAGTCTCCCCTCTACGAGCAGTACTTC
- many 12 TRBJ1-4 TRBV30 CAWSVQFRRLFF TGTGCCTGGAGTGTACAATTCAGGAGGCTGTTTTTT
- - 13 TRBJ2-7 TRBV6-1 CASRALDGIEQYF TGTGCCAGCAGGGCCCTGGACGGTATCGAGCAGTACTTC
TRBD2 - 14 TRBJ2-1 TRBV5-4 CASSPGLERNEQFF TGTGCCAGCAGCCCGGGACTAGAGAGAAATGAGCAGTTCTTC
TRBD2 - 17 TRBJ2-3 TRBV28 CASRYMTSGRASDTQYF TGTGCCAGCAGATATATGACTAGCGGGAGGGCCAGTGATACGCAGTATTTT
- few 15 TRBJ2-3 TRBV5-4 CASSRADSSTDTQYF TGTGCCAGCAGCCGAGCGGATTCTAGCACAGATACGCAGTATTTT
TRBD1 many 14 TRBJ2-3 TRBV9 CASSAGQGSNTQYF TGTGCCAGCAGCGCCGGACAGGGGTCAAATACGCAGTATTTT
- - 17 TRBJ1-5 TRBV11-1 CASSFRTGHYSNQPQHF TGTGCCAGCAGCTTTCGGACGGGACATTATAGCAATCAGCCCCAGCATTTT
- many 13 TRBJ1-2 TRBV20-1 CSATPENGYGYTF TGCAGTGCAACTCCGGAGAATGGTTATGGCTACACCTTC
- medium-sized 15 TRBJ2-7 TRBV7-9 CASSLRAGPAYEQYF TGTGCCAGCAGCTTGAGGGCAGGGCCGGCCTACGAGCAGTACTTC
- many 12 TRBJ1-5 TRBV3-1 CASSLWGQPQHF TGTGCCAGCAGCCTCTGGGGTCAGCCCCAGCATTTT
- many 11 TRBJ2-7 TRBV20-1 CSARQGFEQYF TGCAGTGCTAGACAGGGATTCGAGCAGTACTTC